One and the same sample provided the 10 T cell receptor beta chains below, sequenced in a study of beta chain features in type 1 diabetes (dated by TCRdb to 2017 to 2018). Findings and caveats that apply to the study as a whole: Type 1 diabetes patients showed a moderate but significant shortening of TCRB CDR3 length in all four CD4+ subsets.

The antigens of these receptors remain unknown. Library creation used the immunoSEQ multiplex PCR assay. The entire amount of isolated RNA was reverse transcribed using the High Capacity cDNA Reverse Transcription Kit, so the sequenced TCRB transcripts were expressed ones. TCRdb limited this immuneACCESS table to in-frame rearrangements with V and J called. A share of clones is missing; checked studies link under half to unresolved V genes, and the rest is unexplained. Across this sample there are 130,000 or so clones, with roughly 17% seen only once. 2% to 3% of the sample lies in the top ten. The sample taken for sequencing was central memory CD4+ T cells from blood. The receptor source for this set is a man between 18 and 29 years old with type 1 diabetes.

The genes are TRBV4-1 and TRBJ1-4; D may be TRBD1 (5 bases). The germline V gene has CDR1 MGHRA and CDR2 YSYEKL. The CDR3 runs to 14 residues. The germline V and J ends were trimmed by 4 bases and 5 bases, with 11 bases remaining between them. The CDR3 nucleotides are TGCGCCAGCAGCCTCCGGGACCTCAATGAAAAACTGTTTTTT. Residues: CASSLRDLNEKLFF.

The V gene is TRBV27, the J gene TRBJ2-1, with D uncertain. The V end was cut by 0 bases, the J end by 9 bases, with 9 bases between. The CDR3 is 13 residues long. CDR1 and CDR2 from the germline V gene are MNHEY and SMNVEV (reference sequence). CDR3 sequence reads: CASSLSGGFEQFF. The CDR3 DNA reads TGTGCCAGCAGTTTATCGGGTGGCTTTGAGCAGTTCTTC.

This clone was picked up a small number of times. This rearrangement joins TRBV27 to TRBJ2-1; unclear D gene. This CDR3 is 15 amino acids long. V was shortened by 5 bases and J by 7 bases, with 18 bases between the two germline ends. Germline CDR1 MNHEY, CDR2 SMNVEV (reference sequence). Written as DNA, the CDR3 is TGTGCCAGCAGTCTTTCCCGATTGCTTTTGAATGAGCAGTTCTTC. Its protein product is CASSLSRLLLNEQFF.

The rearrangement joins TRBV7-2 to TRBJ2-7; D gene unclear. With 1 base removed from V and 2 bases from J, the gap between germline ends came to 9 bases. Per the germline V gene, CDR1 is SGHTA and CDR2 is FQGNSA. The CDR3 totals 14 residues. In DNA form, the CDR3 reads TGTGCCAGCAGCTTAGGCGCGAGGACCTACGAGCAGTACTTC. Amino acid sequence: CASSLGARTYEQYF.

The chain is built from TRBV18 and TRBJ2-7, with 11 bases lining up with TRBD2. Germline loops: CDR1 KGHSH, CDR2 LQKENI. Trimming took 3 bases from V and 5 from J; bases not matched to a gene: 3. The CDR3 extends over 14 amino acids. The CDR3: CASSPPGLADEQYF. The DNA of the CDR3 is TGTGCCAGCTCACCTCCGGGACTAGCGGACGAGCAGTACTTC.

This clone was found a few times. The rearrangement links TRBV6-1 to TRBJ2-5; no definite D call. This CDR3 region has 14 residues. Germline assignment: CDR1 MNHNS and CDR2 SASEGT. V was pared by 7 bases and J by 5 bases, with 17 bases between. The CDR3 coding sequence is TGTGCCAGCACCCTCTTTCCGGTTGGGGAGACCCAGTACTTC. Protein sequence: CASTLFPVGETQYF.

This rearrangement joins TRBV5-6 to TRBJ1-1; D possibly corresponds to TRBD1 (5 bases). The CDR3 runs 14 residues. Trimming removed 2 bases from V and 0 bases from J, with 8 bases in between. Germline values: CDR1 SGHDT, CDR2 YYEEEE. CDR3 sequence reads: CASSLGGVNTEAFF. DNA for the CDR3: TGTGCCAGCAGCTTAGGAGGGGTGAACACTGAAGCTTTCTTT.

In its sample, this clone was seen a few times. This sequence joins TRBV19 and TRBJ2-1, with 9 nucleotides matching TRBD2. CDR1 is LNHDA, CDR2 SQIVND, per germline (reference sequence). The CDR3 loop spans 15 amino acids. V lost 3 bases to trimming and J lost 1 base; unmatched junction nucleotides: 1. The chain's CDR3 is CASSIAGGSYNEQFF. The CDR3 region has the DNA TGTGCCAGTAGTATCGCGGGAGGGTCCTACAATGAGCAGTTCTTC.

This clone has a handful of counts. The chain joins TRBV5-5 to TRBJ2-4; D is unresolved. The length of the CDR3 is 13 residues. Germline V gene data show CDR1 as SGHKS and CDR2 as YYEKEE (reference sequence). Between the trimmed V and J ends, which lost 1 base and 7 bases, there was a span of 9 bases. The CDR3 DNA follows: TGTGCCAGCAGCTTGTCGGCAGACAACATTCAGTACTTC. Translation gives CASSLSADNIQYF.

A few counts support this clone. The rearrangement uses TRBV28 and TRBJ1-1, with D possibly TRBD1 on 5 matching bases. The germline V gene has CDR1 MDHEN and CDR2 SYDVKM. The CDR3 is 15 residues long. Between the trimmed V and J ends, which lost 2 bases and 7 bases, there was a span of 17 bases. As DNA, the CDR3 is TGTGCCAGCAGTTTAAATCCGGGGCCGGGCCTTGAAGCTTTCTTT. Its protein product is CASSLNPGPGLEAFF.